These T cell receptor beta chains were read from a single sample in a study of CD8+CD57+ T cells in acquired aplastic anemia. TCRdb reprocessed the reads via MiXCR and lists one record per CDR3 protein. This sample has roughly 180,000 distinct CDR3 sequences, with 48% found just once. Sample: sorted CD4+, CD8+, or CD8+CD57+ T cells (not recorded which) from PBMCs. The receptors come from a human donor with aplastic anemia. Both conserved end residues are part of each CDR3. Each record gives: CDR3 protein, J gene, V gene.

cdr3_aa: CARDRESGWRNPGELFF
j_call: TRBJ2-2
v_call: TRBV11-1

cdr3_aa: CASSLARGSGANVLTF
j_call: TRBJ2-6
v_call: TRBV5-6

cdr3_aa: CSVDGQSYNEQFF
j_call: TRBJ2-1
v_call: TRBV29-1

cdr3_aa: CAISESQGLGNTIYF
j_call: TRBJ1-3
v_call: TRBV10-3

cdr3_aa: CASGLAGGGNQPQHF
j_call: TRBJ1-5
v_call: TRBV12-5

cdr3_aa: CAAHTWGNEAFF
j_call: TRBJ1-1
v_call: TRBV25-1

cdr3_aa: CASSNRGNTEAFF
j_call: TRBJ1-1
v_call: TRBV7-9

cdr3_aa: CASSSGTVNEKLFF
j_call: TRBJ1-4
v_call: TRBV5-5

cdr3_aa: CSASPDRLEPQHF
j_call: TRBJ1-5
v_call: TRBV20-1

cdr3_aa: CASSPQTGWAEAFF
j_call: TRBJ1-1
v_call: TRBV28

cdr3_aa: CASSRDLGYEQYF
j_call: TRBJ2-7
v_call: TRBV10-1

cdr3_aa: CASSQDFPGSFYNSPLHF
j_call: TRBJ1-6
v_call: TRBV4-2

cdr3_aa: CATSGSGTGEETQYF
j_call: TRBJ2-5
v_call: TRBV24-1

cdr3_aa: CASSYRIMNTEAFF
j_call: TRBJ1-1
v_call: TRBV6-5